This T cell receptor beta chain was recorded in a study of vaccination effects on CD4 cells after COVID-19. Study overall: Following the second dose by a median of 72 days, the post-vaccine samples were obtained.

On this clone: The antigen is not known.

The V segment lost 9 bases and the J segment 0 bases; nucleotides outside the gene matches: 11. CDR1 and CDR2 (germline): MNHEY, SMNVEV (reference sequence). This CDR3 contains 18 residues. Expansion with viral peptide pools was applied to antigen-specific CD4+ T cells by the ViraFEST assay prior to sequencing. Following an approximately eleven-day culture, CD4+ T cells were purified. Participants were given two doses of BNT162b2 or mRNA-1273 vaccine. All vaccine recipients tested negative for nucleocapsid antibodies and had never contracted SARS-CoV-2 infection. Culturing of under 2.5 million PBMC per well took place with around 9.4 IU/ml IL-2 and around 10 ug/ml peptides. Study-wide results and limits: Late post-vaccination, clones induced by infection and those induced by vaccine underwent marked clonal contraction.

The method was immunoSEQ multiplex PCR; TCRdb's version includes in-frame clones alone and lacks a portion of them. The sample carries over 30,000 clones, roughly four fifths recorded once. The gene calls are TRBV27 and TRBJ2-5; 15 nucleotides line up with TRBD2. The receptor comes from a human donor who received a COVID-19 vaccine. Some clones in this sample may be carry-over from other donors' samples. Sample: CD4+ T cells from PBMCs cultured with HCoV-NL63 spike peptides, taken after COVID-19 vaccination. CDR3: CASIPVGLAGGHQETQYF. CDR3 nucleotide sequence: TGTGCCAGTATTCCCGTGGGACTAGCGGGGGGCCACCAAGAGACCCAGTACTTC.